These 12 T cell receptor beta chains were sequenced from one sample in a study of response to subunit inactivated influenza vaccine (dated by TCRdb to 2017 to 2018). Receptor libraries were prepared by RT-PCR. The reads were generated on an Illumina HiSeq 2500. TCRdb reran the public reads through fastp at Q25 and MiXCR, keeping productive beta chains. Each record represents a unique CDR3 protein, reported with the most common genes and DNA among its rows. The sample table lists about 700,000 distinct CDR3 sequences, 13% to 15% of them with a count of one. Approximately 7.6% of the sample is in the top ten clones. This specimen was PBMCs from blood, taken 14 to 15 days before vaccination. These receptors came from a man aged 50 to 59 who received an inactivated influenza vaccine. Donor details come from another sample of the same person, matched by shared clones.

This clonotype was seen a few times. This sequence joins TRBV7-9 and TRBJ1-6; D may be TRBD1 (5 bases). Germline V lookup: CDR1 SEHNR, CDR2 FQNEAQ (reference sequence). The CDR3 covers 15 residues. Between the trimmed V and J ends, which lost 5 bases and 7 bases, there was a span of 15 bases. CDR3 amino acids: CASSVEGLRNSPLHF. CDR3 DNA: TGTGCCAGCAGCGTGGAGGGGCTTCGGAATTCACCCCTCCACTTT.

A few counts support this clonotype. The chain joins TRBV5-5 to TRBJ2-3; no reliable D call. This CDR3 is 16 amino acids long. The V end lost 4 bases, the J end lost 7 bases, and 22 bases lay between the germline ends. The germline gives CDR1 SGHKS, CDR2 YYEKEE (reference sequence). The CDR3 region is CASSPETAVSLNTQYF. Here the CDR3 DNA reads TGTGCCAGCAGCCCAGAGACCGCCGTGTCGTTAAATACGCAGTATTTT.

This clonotype appeared many times. The rearrangement links TRBV24-1 to TRBJ2-5, with 7 bases aligning to TRBD1. Germline V gene lookup returns CDR1 KGHDR and CDR2 SFDVKD. The CDR3 consists of 12 residues. After removal of 1 base from V and 12 bases from J, the junction contained 4 bases not matched to a gene. The CDR3 spells CATSDLRGTEYF. CDR3 in DNA: TGTGCCACCAGTGATTTAAGGGGGACAGAGTACTTC.

This chain uses TRBV27 with TRBJ2-5; D tentatively fits TRBD1 or TRBD2 (5 bases each). This CDR3 is 15 amino acids long. Germline V lookup: CDR1 MNHEY, CDR2 SMNVEV (reference sequence). Trimming left V 1 base short and J 1 base short, with 10 bases between. This CDR3 is CASSLYKGTQETQYF. As DNA, the CDR3 is TGTGCCAGCAGTTTATATAAGGGGACCCAAGAGACCCAGTACTTC.

This clonotype was counted many times. J is TRBJ2-5 and V is TRBV20-1; weak D call: TRBD1 (6 bases). Germline V CDR1 and CDR2: DFQATT, SNEGSKA (reference sequence). The CDR3 consists of 13 residues. V dropped 4 bases and J dropped 0 bases, with 9 bases sitting between them. The CDR3: CSATRTDQETQYF. The CDR3 DNA reads as TGCAGTGCTACTAGGACAGACCAAGAGACCCAGTACTTC.

This clonotype was picked up a small number of times. The chain has TRBV7-2 and TRBJ2-7; TRBD1 might be the D (5 bases). The CDR3 covers 15 residues. V was clipped by 1 base and J by 6 bases, with 16 bases between them. From germline, CDR1 is SGHTA and CDR2 FQGNSA. The CDR3 sequence is CASSLVPPGMGEQYF. DNA of the CDR3: TGTGCCAGCAGCTTAGTACCACCAGGGATGGGCGAGCAGTACTTC.

This chain joins TRBV5-6 and TRBJ1-1; 11 nucleotides line up with TRBD1. V trimming: 4 bases; J trimming: 6 bases; junction bases outside the gene matches: 11. This CDR3 has 16 amino acids. Germline-derived CDR1 and CDR2 are SGHDT and YYEEEE. CDR3 sequence reads: CASSPLGQGAIAEAFF. In DNA form, the CDR3 reads TGTGCCAGCAGCCCACTCGGACAGGGGGCAATCGCTGAAGCTTTCTTT.

This clonotype showed up just a few times. CDR3 DNA sequence: TGCAGTGCTGGGAGGGAATATAGCAATCAGCCCCAGCATTTT. Amino acid sequence: CSAGREYSNQPQHF. V gene TRBV20-1 combines with J gene TRBJ1-5; D ambiguous. The V gene lost 5 bases and the J gene lost 0 bases, with 11 bases spanning the gap. The CDR3 is made up of 14 amino acids. The germline V gene encodes CDR1 DFQATT and CDR2 SNEGSKA (reference sequence).

This clonotype has just a few counts. This CDR3 reads CASNEGPGELFF. In DNA, the CDR3 is TGTGCCAGCAACGAGGGGCCCGGGGAGCTGTTTTTT. V is TRBV2 and J is TRBJ2-2; D may correspond to TRBD1 or TRBD2 (5 bases each). Germline V gene sequence: CDR1 SNHLY, CDR2 FYNNEI. There are 12 residues in the CDR3. The V and J ends lost 7 bases and 6 bases respectively, with 9 bases between them.

The V and J genes are TRBV15 and TRBJ2-7, with 7 bases matching TRBD1. CDR3 length: 14 amino acids. CDR1 and CDR2 (germline): LNHNV, YYDKDF (reference sequence). J was trimmed by 0 bases and V by 9 bases; bases with no gene match: 8. CDR3 bases: TGTGCCACAAAAAACCGGGACAGCTCCTACGAGCAGTACTTC. It codes for CATKNRDSSYEQYF.

The chain has TRBV20-1 and TRBJ2-5; TRBD1 matches 10 bases. The trim removed 0 bases at V and 4 bases at J, leaving 8 bases unmatched. This CDR3 region has 16 residues. Germline values: CDR1 DFQATT, CDR2 SNEGSKA (reference sequence). In DNA form, the CDR3 reads TGCAGTGCTAGAGACGCCCGGGACAGGGGAGGAGAGACCCAGTACTTC. It encodes CSARDARDRGGETQYF.

This chain connects TRBV29-1 to TRBJ1-2; 7 bases line up with TRBD1. CDR1 and CDR2 (germline): SQVTM, ANQGSEA. The CDR3 covers 12 residues. With V trimmed by 5 bases and J by 8 bases, 8 bases remained unmatched. The CDR3 sequence is CSVFDRAVGYTF. CDR3 DNA: TGCAGCGTTTTCGACAGGGCGGTCGGCTACACCTTC.